This paragraph reports one TCR beta chain. The data originate from a study of control samples from healthy donors and cancer patients. Trimming cost V 3 bases and J 4 bases; bases outside gene matches: 5. Per the germline V gene, CDR1 is SGHRS and CDR2 is YFSETQ. This CDR3 spans 15 amino acids. Clones were read by immunoSEQ multiplex PCR, and TCRdb kept only the in-frame ones, dropping some. This table holds around 100,000 clones, 92% found once. This sequence originates from a woman under 30 in good health. The rearrangement uses TRBV5-1 and TRBJ2-5; 11 nucleotides align to TRBD2. Sequenced material: blood. The CDR3 DNA follows: TGCGCCAGCAGCTATGGACTAGCGGGCACAGAGACCCAGTACTTC. Its protein product is CASSYGLAGTETQYF.